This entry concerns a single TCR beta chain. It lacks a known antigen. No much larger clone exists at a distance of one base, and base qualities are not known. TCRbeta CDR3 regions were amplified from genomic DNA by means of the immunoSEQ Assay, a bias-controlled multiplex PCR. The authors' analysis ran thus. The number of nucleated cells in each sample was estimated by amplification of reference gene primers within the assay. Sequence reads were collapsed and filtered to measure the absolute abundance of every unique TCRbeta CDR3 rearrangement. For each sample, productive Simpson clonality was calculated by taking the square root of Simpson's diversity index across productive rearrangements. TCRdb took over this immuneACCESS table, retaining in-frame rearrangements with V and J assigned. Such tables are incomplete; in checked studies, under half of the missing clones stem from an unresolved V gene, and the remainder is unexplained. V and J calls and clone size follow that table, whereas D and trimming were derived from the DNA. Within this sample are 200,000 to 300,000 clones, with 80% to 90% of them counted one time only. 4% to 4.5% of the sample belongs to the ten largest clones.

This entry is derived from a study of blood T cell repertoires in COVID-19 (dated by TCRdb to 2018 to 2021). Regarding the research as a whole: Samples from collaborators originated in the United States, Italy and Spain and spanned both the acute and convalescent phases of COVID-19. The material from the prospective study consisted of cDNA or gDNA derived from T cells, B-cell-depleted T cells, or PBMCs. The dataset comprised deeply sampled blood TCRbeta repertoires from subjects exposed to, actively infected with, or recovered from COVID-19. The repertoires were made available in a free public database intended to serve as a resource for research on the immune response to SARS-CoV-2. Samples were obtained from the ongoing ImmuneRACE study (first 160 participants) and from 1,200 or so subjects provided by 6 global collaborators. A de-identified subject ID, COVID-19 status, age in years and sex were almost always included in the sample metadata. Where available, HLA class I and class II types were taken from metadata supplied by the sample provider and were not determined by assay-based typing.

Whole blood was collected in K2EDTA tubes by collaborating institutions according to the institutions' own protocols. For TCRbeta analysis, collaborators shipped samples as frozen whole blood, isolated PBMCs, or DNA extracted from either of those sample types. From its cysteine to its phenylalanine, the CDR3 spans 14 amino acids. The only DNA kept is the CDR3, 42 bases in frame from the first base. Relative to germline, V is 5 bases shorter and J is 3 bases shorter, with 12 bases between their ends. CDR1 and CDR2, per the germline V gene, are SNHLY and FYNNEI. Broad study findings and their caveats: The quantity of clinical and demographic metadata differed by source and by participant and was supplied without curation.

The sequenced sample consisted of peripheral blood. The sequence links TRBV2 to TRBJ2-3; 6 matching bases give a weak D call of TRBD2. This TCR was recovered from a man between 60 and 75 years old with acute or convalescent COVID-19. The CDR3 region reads CASSPSVWTDTQYF. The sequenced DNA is TGTGCCAGCAGTCCTAGCGTGTGGACAGATACGCAGTATTTT.